These 25 T cell receptor beta chains were sequenced from one sample in a study of T cell clonality in common variable immunodeficiency. Repertoires were generated with immunoSEQ multiplex PCR, while TCRdb's copy carries only in-frame clones and drops some. The profile covers 80,000 or so clones, none occurring a single time. The specimen sequenced was peripheral blood mononuclear cells. All receptors derive from a person aged 18 to 70 in good health.

Ten or more counts support this clone. The read is 3 residues too short to cover the CDR3 end, so that end is filled in from the germline J gene. This rearrangement joins TRBV7-9 to TRBJ2-1; 10 nucleotides align to TRBD2. This CDR3 has 14 amino acids. The germline V gene has CDR1 SEHNR and CDR2 FQNEAQ (reference sequence). The ends lost 2 bases at V and 7 bases at J; junction bases unmatched: 2. Partial CDR3 DNA: TGTGCCAGCAGCTTAACTAGCGGGATTAATGAG. As protein: CASSLTSGINE. The whole CDR3 region reads CASSLTSGINEQFF.

This clone appeared many times. The sequenced fragment ends 3 residues before the CDR3 boundary, so the rest is inferred from the germline J gene. The chain joins TRBV18 to TRBJ2-3; 10 bases are a match to TRBD2. This CDR3 is 16 amino acids long. Germline V gene data show CDR1 as KGHSH and CDR2 as LQKENI. The V and J ends lost 4 bases and 2 bases, in that order; junction bases with no gene match: 6. CDR3 bases read: TGTGCCAGCTCACTCCTAGCGGGGGAAGACACAGATACG. Protein sequence: CASSLLAGEDTDT. In full, the CDR3 reads CASSLLAGEDTDTQYF.

This clone came up many times. The read stops 3 residues short of the end of the CDR3; the missing end is completed from the germline J gene. The genes are TRBV11-3 and TRBJ2-3; 9 bases are a match to TRBD2. Germline V gene lookup returns CDR1 SGHNT and CDR2 YENEEA. V gave up 6 bases and J gave up 0 bases; unmatched junction bases: 4. The CDR3 consists of 15 residues. The CDR3 sequence: CASSTGLASTDTQYF. The covered CDR3 bases are TGTGCCAGCAGTACAGGACTAGCGAGCACAGATACG.

This clone was recorded many times. The read comes to an end 3 residues before the CDR3 does, leaving the germline J gene to fill in the end. The rearrangement joins TRBV12-3 or TRBV12-4 to TRBJ2-1; possible D gene TRBD2, 6 bases. This CDR3 has 14 amino acids. Trimming removed 5 bases from V and 5 bases from J, with 13 bases in between. CDR3 sequence: CASSARRGDNEQFF. Partial CDR3 DNA: TGTGCCAGCAGTGCGAGGCGGGGCGACAATGAG.

There are many counts of this clone. The missing CDR3 end, 3 residues past where the read stops, is filled in from the germline J gene. This chain connects TRBV18 to TRBJ2-7; D may be TRBD2 (5 bases). The germline CDR1 and CDR2 sequences are KGHSH and LQKENI. V gave up 6 bases and J gave up 4 bases, with 16 bases separating them. The CDR3 consists of 14 residues. The CDR3 loop reads CASSPDGVQYEQYF. The sequenced CDR3 bases are TGTGCCAGCTCCCCCGACGGGGTCCAGTACGAG.

This clone came up many times. The read gets to within 3 residues of the CDR3 end, and the germline J gene fills in the rest. V usage is TRBV6-2 or TRBV6-3 and J usage is TRBJ2-1, with 12 bases aligning to TRBD2. Germline CDR1 and CDR2: MNHEY and SVGEGT. The CDR3 runs to 16 residues. V shed 5 bases, J shed 7 bases, and the junction held 9 bases outside the gene matches. CDR3 DNA (partial): TGTGCCAGCAGTCATCTAGCGGGAGGGCGGGATAATGAG. Translated: CASSHLAGGRDNE. The whole CDR3 sequence is CASSHLAGGRDNEQFF.

This clone was detected ten times or more. The read ends 3 residues shy of where the CDR3 ends; the end is completed using the germline J gene. Other DNA sequences in the same sample also yield this CDR3. The chain uses TRBV20-1 and TRBJ1-5, with 7 bases that match TRBD1. Germline V gives CDR1 DFQATT, CDR2 SNEGSKA (reference sequence). The CDR3 contains 14 residues. With 3 bases clipped from V and 1 base from J, the junction kept 3 bases outside the gene matches. CDR3 sequence: CSASRDSSNQPQHF. The covered CDR3 bases are TGCAGTGCTAGCAGGGACAGCAGCAATCAGCCC.

This clone was detected ten times or more. The read is 3 residues too short to cover the CDR3 end, so that end is filled in from the germline J gene. This chain connects TRBV12-3 or TRBV12-4 to TRBJ2-7, with 10 bases lining up with TRBD1. The CDR3 is 14 amino acids. Trimming cost V 6 bases and J 2 bases; bases outside gene matches: 4. The CDR3 DNA, read in part, is TGTGCCAGCAGCCCGGGACAGGGGCCCTACGAG. Amino acids: CASSPGQGPYE. The full CDR3 is CASSPGQGPYEQYF.

There are many counts of this clone. Coverage ceases 3 residues before the CDR3 finishes, and the germline J gene fills in the end. The chain carries TRBV12-3 or TRBV12-4 and TRBJ2-3; 9 bases map to TRBD2. Trimming at V came to 3 bases and at J to 1 base, leaving 2 bases not matched to a gene. The CDR3 contains 15 residues. The part of the CDR3 DNA that was read is TGTGCCAGCAGTTTTGGCGGGGGGGGCACAGATACG. It specifies CASSFGGGGTDT. The whole CDR3 reads CASSFGGGGTDTQYF.

The table lists this clone with many counts. This chain's CDR3 is CASSQEGFGRALYNEQFF. CDR3 bases read: TGTGCCAGCAGCCAAGAAGGGTTTGGGCGGGCCCTCTACAATGAG. This chain links TRBV14 with TRBJ2-1; D possibly corresponds to TRBD2 (5 bases). The DNA ends 3 residues before the CDR3 does, and the rest of the CDR3 is filled in from the germline J gene. V was shortened by 0 bases and J by 3 bases, with 18 bases between the two germline ends. The CDR3 is 18 amino acids. CDR1 and CDR2 (germline): SGHDN, FVKESK.

This clone was counted many times. The read finishes 3 residues shy of the CDR3 end, and the germline J gene is used to complete it. The chain couples TRBV30 to TRBJ1-5; 8 bases line up with TRBD1. This CDR3 region has 15 residues. CDR1 is GTSNPN and CDR2 is SVGIG in the germline V gene (reference sequence). The J segment lost 7 bases and the V segment lost 1 base, leaving 9 bases of the junction unmatched. The part of the CDR3 DNA that was read is TGTGCCTGGAGTGGAGACAGGGGCCAAGGGCAGCCC. It is translated as CAWSGDRGQGQP. The CDR3, in full, reads CAWSGDRGQGQPQHF.

This clone has ten or more counts. With the read ending 3 residues before the CDR3 end, the germline J gene is used to fill in that end. The V and J genes are TRBV4-2 and TRBJ2-7; tentative D call: TRBD1 (6 bases). Trimming left V 4 bases short and J 0 bases short, with 16 bases between. The CDR3 spans 16 residues. Germline V lookup: CDR1 LGHNA, CDR2 YNFKEQ. Partial CDR3 DNA: TGTGCCAGCAGCCCCTCCGGGACAATCTTCTCCTACGAG. Translation: CASSPSGTIFSYE. The full CDR3 is CASSPSGTIFSYEQYF.

This clone has at least ten counts. Read coverage stops 3 residues before the CDR3 terminus; the germline J gene supplies the remainder. The chain joins TRBV20-1 to TRBJ2-1, with 9 bases that match TRBD2. The J segment lost 4 bases and the V segment lost 4 bases, leaving 2 bases of the junction unmatched. The CDR3 is 13 amino acids. Germline lookup yields CDR1 DFQATT and CDR2 SNEGSKA (reference sequence). The CDR3 region is CSANSGGYNEQFF. Incomplete CDR3 DNA: TGCAGTGCTAATAGCGGGGGTTACAATGAG.

This clone appeared many times. The CDR3 end lies 3 residues beyond the end of the read and is filled in from the germline J gene. The V and J genes are TRBV14 and TRBJ2-6; D gene ambiguous. Trimming removed 4 bases from V and 4 bases from J, with 5 bases in between. CDR1 and CDR2 (germline): SGHDN, FVKESK. The CDR3 has 13 amino acids. The CDR3 loop reads CASSLAGANVLTF. The covered CDR3 bases are TGTGCCAGCAGCCTGGCCGGGGCCAACGTC.

This clone has a handful of counts. The CDR3 is cut off 3 residues early in the read; its end comes from the germline J gene. J is TRBJ1-2 and V is TRBV11-1, with a weak D call TRBD1 (6 bases). Germline values: CDR1 SGHAT, CDR2 FQDESV (reference sequence). The ends were cut back, 3 bases at V and 7 bases at J, with 15 bases in the middle. This CDR3 is built from 14 residues. The CDR3: CASSFLQGSSGYTF. CDR3 DNA, as far as it was read: TGTGCCAGCAGCTTCCTACAGGGATCGAGTGGC. Full variable domain (missing parts from reference TRBV11-1 and TRBJ1-2): EAEVAQSPRYKITEKSQAVAFWCDPISGHATLYWYRQILGQGPELLVQFQDESVVDDSQLPKDRFSAERLKGVDSTLKIQPAELGDSAMYLCASSFLQGSSGYTFGSGTRLTVV.

This clone was observed at least ten times. The CDR3 spells CASAGGENEKLFF. The CDR3 bases that were read are TGTGCTAGTGCCGGGGGAGAGAATGAAAAA. The genes are TRBV12-5 and TRBJ1-4; possible D gene TRBD1, 5 bases. Read coverage stops 3 residues before the CDR3 terminus; the germline J gene supplies the remainder. CDR1 and CDR2 from the germline V gene are LGHNT and FRNRAP. The CDR3 consists of 13 residues. Trimming took off 7 bases at V and 5 bases at J, with 11 bases between the two ends.

This clone came up many times. The CDR3 extends 3 residues past the end of the read, so its final part is completed from the germline J gene. This chain connects TRBV6-2 or TRBV6-3 to TRBJ1-2; 7 bases are shared with TRBD1. This CDR3 contains 14 residues. The trim removed 6 bases at V and 4 bases at J, leaving 8 bases unmatched. Germline values: CDR1 MNHEY, CDR2 SVGEGT. The CDR3 bases that were read are TGTGCCAGCAGGATTCTAGGGACAGTCTATGGC. This encodes CASRILGTVYG. The entire CDR3 protein reads CASRILGTVYGYTF.

In this sample, this clone turned up many times. Read sequence stops 3 residues before the CDR3 end, and the germline J gene provides the missing end. The chain carries TRBV5-1 and TRBJ2-1; D uncertain. V was cut by 5 bases and J by 0 bases, with 12 bases left in between. The CDR3 runs to 15 residues. From germline, CDR1 is SGHRS and CDR2 YFSETQ. CDR3 sequence: CASRFSPDSYNEQFF. The sequenced CDR3 bases are TGCGCCAGCAGATTTAGTCCCGACTCCTACAATGAG.

In its sample, this clone was seen many times. The missing CDR3 end, 3 residues past where the read stops, is filled in from the germline J gene. The V call is TRBV5-1, the J call TRBJ1-1; D unresolved. Germline V lookup: CDR1 SGHRS, CDR2 YFSETQ. Trimming left V 4 bases short and J 4 bases short, with 17 bases between. CDR3 length equals 15 residues. CDR3 protein: CASSIDGAGVTEAFF. CDR3 DNA (partial): TGCGCCAGCAGCATAGACGGCGCAGGTGTCACTGAA.

This clone was seen at least ten times. Read coverage stops 3 residues before the CDR3 terminus; the germline J gene supplies the remainder. The rearrangement uses TRBV29-1 and TRBJ1-5; 8 bases are shared with TRBD1. The length of the CDR3 is 16 residues. In germline, CDR1 is SQVTM, CDR2 ANQGSEA. The V and J ends lost 4 bases and 0 bases, in that order; junction bases with no gene match: 8. The covered CDR3 bases are TGCAGCGTTGGGACAGGGCGGGGGCATAGCAATCAGCCC. It codes for CSVGTGRGHSNQP. From start to end, the CDR3 is CSVGTGRGHSNQPQHF.

This clone was found many times. From the germline J gene comes the end of the CDR3, since the read stops 3 residues before it. The rearrangement uses TRBV7-3 and TRBJ2-1; TRBD2 might be the D (6 bases). Germline CDR1 and CDR2: SGHTA and FQGTGA. Trimming left V 5 bases short and J 6 bases short, with 17 bases between. The CDR3 length is 15 residues. The CDR3 region is CASSPETGTANEQFF. The sequenced part of the CDR3 DNA is TGTGCCAGCAGCCCAGAGACCGGGACTGCCAATGAG.

This clone was found many times. The read terminates 3 residues before the CDR3 end, so the remaining end is supplied by the germline J gene. The gene calls are TRBV10-2 and TRBJ2-3, with 13 nucleotides matching TRBD2. The CDR3 totals 17 residues. Trimming removed 7 bases from V and 1 base from J; junction bases left unmatched: 8. Germline loops: CDR1 WSHSY, CDR2 SAAADI. The CDR3 region is CASIGLAGDVRTDTQYF. CDR3 bases read: TGCGCCAGCATTGGACTAGCGGGAGACGTACGCACAGATACG.

There are many counts of this clone. The read is 3 residues too short to cover the CDR3 end, so that end is filled in from the germline J gene. This rearrangement joins TRBV7-9 to TRBJ1-1; possibly TRBD1 for D (6 bases). The CDR3 loop spans 14 amino acids. V dropped 2 bases and J dropped 5 bases, with 12 bases sitting between them. Germline V gives CDR1 SEHNR, CDR2 FQNEAQ (reference sequence). The CDR3 bases that were read are TGTGCCAGCAGCTTAAAGTGGGGGCAAACTGAA. It yields the protein CASSLKWGQTE. The CDR3 in full is CASSLKWGQTEAFF.

This clone has at least ten counts. Read coverage stops 3 residues before the CDR3 terminus; the germline J gene supplies the remainder. The chain has TRBV20-1 and TRBJ1-1, with a possible D match to TRBD1 (6 bases). Germline-derived CDR1 and CDR2 are DFQATT and SNEGSKA (reference sequence). The CDR3 loop spans 13 amino acids. V was cut by 3 bases and J by 4 bases, with 12 bases left in between. CDR3 bases read: TGCAGTGCTAGTTCAGGGGTGGTCACTGAA. Amino acid sequence: CSASSGVVTE. The complete CDR3 sequence is CSASSGVVTEAFF.

This clone was observed at least ten times. With the read ending 3 residues before the CDR3 end, the germline J gene is used to fill in that end. This sequence joins TRBV20-1 and TRBJ1-2, with 10 bases fitting TRBD1. The CDR3 length is 16 residues. Per the germline V gene, CDR1 is DFQATT and CDR2 is SNEGSKA (reference sequence). The CDR3 loop is CSPIGTGDGANYGYTF. CDR3 bases read: TGCAGCCCGATCGGGACAGGGGATGGCGCTAACTATGGC.